A single sample is the source of the 2 T cell receptor beta chains below, sequenced in a study of CD8 T cells in ankylosing spondylitis. TCRdb fed the 5' RACE reads into MiXCR, producing one record per CDR3 protein. Of some 30,000 distinct CDR3 sequences in the sample, around 30% were seen once. The sample comprised synovial fluid, either unsorted or a sorted T cell fraction (not recorded which). The receptor set was obtained from a male donor with ankylosing spondylitis.

The chain joins TRBV4-1 to TRBJ1-1, with a possible D match to TRBD1 (6 bases). V was pared by 3 bases and J by 1 base, with 12 bases between. CDR1 is MGHRA, CDR2 YSYEKL, per germline. This CDR3 spans 15 amino acids. For the CDR3, the DNA is TGCGCCAGCAGCCAGACTCCCAGGGGGAACACTGAAGCTTTCTTT. Encoded protein: CASSQTPRGNTEAFF.

The V gene is TRBV6-5, the J gene TRBJ2-1; D gene uncertain. Germline lookup yields CDR1 MNHEY and CDR2 SVGAGI. CDR3 length equals 13 residues. Trimming removed 3 bases from V and 9 bases from J, with 12 bases in between. The CDR3 region is CASSYVVGVEQFF. CDR3 DNA: TGTGCCAGCAGTTATGTGGTAGGAGTTGAGCAGTTCTTC.